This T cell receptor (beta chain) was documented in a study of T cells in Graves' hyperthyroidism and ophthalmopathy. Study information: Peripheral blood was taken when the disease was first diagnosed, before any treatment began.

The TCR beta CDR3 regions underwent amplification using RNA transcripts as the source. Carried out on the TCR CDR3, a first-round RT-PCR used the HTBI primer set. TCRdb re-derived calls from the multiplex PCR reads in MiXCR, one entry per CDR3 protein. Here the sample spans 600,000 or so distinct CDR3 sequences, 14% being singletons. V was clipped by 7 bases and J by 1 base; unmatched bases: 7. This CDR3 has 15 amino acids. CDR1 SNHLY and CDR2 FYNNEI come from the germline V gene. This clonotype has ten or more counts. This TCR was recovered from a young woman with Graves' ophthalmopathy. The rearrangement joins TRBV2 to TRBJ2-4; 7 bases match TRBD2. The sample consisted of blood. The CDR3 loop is CASMGGRAAKNIQYF. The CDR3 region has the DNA TGTGCCAGCATGGGCGGGAGAGCGGCCAAAAACATTCAGTACTTC.